Listed below are T cell receptor beta chains from one sample, sequenced in a study of cytotoxic CD8 clonotypes in ibrutinib-treated CLL. Clones were sequenced by immunoSEQ multiplex PCR, and TCRdb holds only the in-frame ones, with some missing. The sample lists about 85,000 clones; about 85% were seen once. The material was PBMCs, obtained after 12 months of ibrutinib treatment. The receptors derive from a human donor with chronic lymphocytic leukemia. Each CDR3 is given with its conserved first and last residue. Each record gives: J gene, D gene, V gene, clone size, CDR3 DNA, CDR3 protein. The D gene is left open where the match is weak. Clone size is given for some rows only: seen once, a few or many times, or a class if the clone is expanded.

TRBJ1-2 | . | TRBV19 | . | TGTGCCAGTAGGACACAGGCCCGATATGGCTACACCTTC | CASRTQARYGYTF
TRBJ2-5 | . | TRBV5-1 | . | TGCGCCAGCAGCTTGGGGGGACCCGTCCTGGAGACCCAGTACTTC | CASSLGGPVLETQYF
TRBJ2-7 | TRBD2 | TRBV7-2 | . | TGTGCCAGCAGCCCCCGCCGGCCGACTAGCGGGAGCTACGAGCAGTACTTC | CASSPRRPTSGSYEQYF
TRBJ2-2 | . | TRBV18 | . | TGTGCCAGCTCACCACCGGCCTACACCGGGGAGCTGTTTTTT | CASSPPAYTGELFF
TRBJ1-1 | . | TRBV4-2 | few | TGTGCCAGCAGCCAAGAGTGGACAGAGCTGAACACTGAAGCTTTCTTT | CASSQEWTELNTEAFF
TRBJ2-3 | . | TRBV21-1 | . | TGTGCCAGCAGCAGACTAGCGGTTAGCACAGATACGCAGTATTTT | CASSRLAVSTDTQYF
TRBJ1-1 | . | TRBV28 | . | TGTGCCAGCACGGGGCTCCCCACCCCGAGGGCTTTCTTT | CASTGLPTPRAFF
TRBJ2-1 | . | TRBV7-2 | . | TGTGCCAGCAGCCCCCAGCCCCAGGGGAGCTCCTACAATGAGCAGTTCTTC | CASSPQPQGSSYNEQFF
TRBJ2-1 | TRBD2 | TRBV27 | . | TGTGCCAGCAGACCTCGCTCAGCGGGAGTAGGCAATGAGCAGTTCTTC | CASRPRSAGVGNEQFF
TRBJ1-2 | . | TRBV5-1 | . | TGCGCCAGCAGCCAATGGACAGAAGACTATGGCTACACCTTC | CASSQWTEDYGYTF
TRBJ1-4 | TRBD1 | TRBV7-6 | . | TGTGCCAGCAGCTCACAGGGGACTAATGAAAAACTGTTTTTT | CASSSQGTNEKLFF
TRBJ2-7 | . | TRBV30 | once | TGTGCCTGGAGTGTAACGGGGGAAGGGACCTACGAGCAGTACTTC | CAWSVTGEGTYEQYF
TRBJ1-5 | TRBD1 | TRBV15 | . | TGTGCCACCAGGACAGGGGATCAGCCCCAGCATTTT | CATRTGDQPQHF
TRBJ1-3 | . | TRBV7-9 | . | TGTGCCAGCAGCGCGGGACTGGGAAACACCATATATTTT | CASSAGLGNTIYF
TRBJ2-5 | TRBD1 | TRBV10-3 | . | TGTGCCATCAGTGCCCACCAGGGCAGGGGGCATCAAGAGACCCAGTACTTC | CAISAHQGRGHQETQYF
TRBJ2-7 | . | TRBV5-4 | . | TGTGCCAGCAGCTTGGCCCAACAGGCCGGCGAGCAGTACTTC | CASSLAQQAGEQYF
TRBJ2-5 | . | TRBV27 | . | TGTGCCAGCAGTCACGACGTTAAAGAGACCCAGTACTTC | CASSHDVKETQYF
TRBJ2-5 | . | TRBV7-9 | . | TGTGCCAGCAGTGTCCGGGACACCAGGGGAGAGACCCAGTACTTC | CASSVRDTRGETQYF
TRBJ2-6 | . | TRBV7-2 | . | TGTGCCAGCAGCCCAAGGACGGGCGTCTCTGGGGCCAACGTCCTGACTTTC | CASSPRTGVSGANVLTF
TRBJ2-3 | TRBD2 | TRBV4-2 | . | TGTGCCAGCAGCCCTACGTCGACTAGCTCCCAGGGTGGGGATACGCAGTATTTT | CASSPTSTSSQGGDTQYF
TRBJ2-5 | . | TRBV11-2 | . | TGTGCCAGCAGCTTAGCCCAGGGCCAAGAGACCCAGTACTTC | CASSLAQGQETQYF
TRBJ2-7 | . | TRBV5-6 | . | TGTGCCAGCACCCCTTGGGGTGGTGGCGAGCAGTACTTC | CASTPWGGGEQYF
TRBJ1-1 | TRBD1 | TRBV7-9 | . | TGTGCCAGCAGCTTAGAAACAGGGGTTCGGACTGAAGCTTTCTTT | CASSLETGVRTEAFF
TRBJ1-3 | . | TRBV7-9 | . | TGTGCCAGCAGCTTGGGGGCAGGGGCCAAACCAAGCTCTGGAAACACCATATATTTT | CASSLGAGAKPSSGNTIYF
TRBJ2-7 | . | TRBV6-1 | . | TGTGCCAGCAGTGAAAGCCTGGGGGGGCGCGACGAGCAGTACTTC | CASSESLGGRDEQYF